This T cell receptor (beta chain) was observed in a study of T cells in Graves' hyperthyroidism and ophthalmopathy. Whole-study findings and limits: Researchers report that a 13 V-J model separated ophthalmopathy from stable hyperthyroidism. Most thyroid clonotypes with frequency above 0.001 were detected in blood.

This clonotype was counted a single time. Its antigen is unidentified. The germline gene is not matched at one end of the junction; a read error may be the cause. Diagnoses were made from clinical symptoms, serum measures (thyroxine and TRAb), thyroid ultrasound and orbital computed tomography. The source of the PBMCs was 10 ml of fresh peripheral blood. The investigators amplified TCR beta CDR3 regions from RNA transcripts. With the HTBI primer set, the TCR CDR3 went through a first round of RT-PCR. TCRdb reanalysed the multiplex PCR reads using MiXCR and keeps one entry per CDR3 protein. This sample has approximately 100,000 distinct CDR3 sequences, with 47% found just once. The germline CDR1 and CDR2 sequences are LNHDA and SQIVND (reference sequence). The CDR3 runs 15 residues.

Sequencing was done on a sample of blood. The sequence was collected from a man aged 35-49 years with Graves' hyperthyroidism. The gene calls are TRBV19 and TRBJ2-5; D is perhaps TRBD2 (5 bases). CDR3 sequence reads: CASSRRSGYQKTQYF. CDR3 DNA: TGTGCCAGTAGTAGGAGGTCGGGGTACCAAAAGACCCAGTACTTC. Using reference TRBV19 and TRBJ2-5 for the parts outside the CDR3, the full variable domain is DGGITQSPKYLFRKEGQNVTLSCEQNLNHDAMYWYRQDPGQGLRLIYYSQIVNDFQKGDIAEGYSVSREKKESFPLTVTSAQKNPTAFYLCASSRRSGYQKTQYFGPGTRLLVL.